These 32 T cell receptor beta chains share one sample of origin, sequenced in a study of beta chain features in type 1 diabetes (dated by TCRdb to between 2018 and 2020). Library generation was performed with the immunoSEQ multiplex PCR assay. The entire isolated RNA was reverse transcribed using the High Capacity cDNA Reverse Transcription Kit, and thus expressed TCRB transcripts were sequenced. Not all clones reach the TCRdb copy of this immuneACCESS table, which keeps in-frame sequences only. Checked studies attribute under half of the gap to unresolved V genes and leave the rest unexplained. The sample table holds about 180,000 clones, of which about 13% were seen once. The top ten clones comprise 0.55% to 0.8% of the sample. The material sequenced was central memory CD4+ T cells from blood. These receptors were taken from a young woman in good health.

This clone turned up a few times. The chain carries TRBV5-1 and TRBJ2-3, with 8 positions matching TRBD1. This CDR3 contains 15 residues. Germline CDR1 reads SGHRS; CDR2 reads YFSETQ. J gave up 4 bases and V 2 bases, and 6 bases lay outside the gene matches. The CDR3 spells CASSFTGQGADTQYF. Written as DNA, the CDR3 is TGCGCCAGCAGCTTTACCGGACAGGGCGCAGATACGCAGTATTTT.

The chain combines TRBV5-4 with TRBJ2-7; 8 bases map to TRBD2. The CDR3 contains 14 residues. CDR1 SGHNT and CDR2 YYREEE come from the germline V gene (reference sequence). V shed 4 bases, J shed 2 bases, and the junction held 5 bases outside the gene matches. DNA of the CDR3: TGTGCCAGCAGCCCTGGACTAGCCACCTACGAGCAGTACTTC. This codes for CASSPGLATYEQYF.

This clone was seen a few times. This chain joins TRBV5-6 and TRBJ2-7, with D hard to call. CDR3 length equals 15 residues. CDR1 is SGHDT, CDR2 YYEEEE, per germline. Deletions cut 0 bases from V and 0 bases from J, with 10 bases between. DNA of the CDR3: TGTGCCAGCAGCTTGGGCCGTCGGAGCTCCTACGAGCAGTACTTC. It encodes CASSLGRRSSYEQYF.

The chain couples TRBV30 to TRBJ1-5; no firm D call. V was cut by 0 bases and J by 3 bases, with 6 bases left in between. This CDR3 is 13 amino acids long. CDR1 and CDR2 from the germline V gene are GTSNPN and SVGIG (reference sequence). CDR3 sequence (DNA): TGTGCCTGGAGTGTGAGGGACAATCAGCCCCAGCATTTT. It is translated as CAWSVRDNQPQHF. The entire variable domain, with the rest obtained from reference TRBV30 and TRBJ1-5, is as follows: SQTIHQWPATLVQPVGSPLSLECTVEGTSNPNLYWYRQAAGRGLQLLFYSVGIGQISSEVPQNLSASRPQDRQFILSSKKLLLSDSGFYLCAWSVRDNQPQHFGDGTRLSIL.

This clone was seen more than once but under ten times. The rearrangement uses TRBV29-1 and TRBJ1-1; D is possibly TRBD1 (5 bases). Trimming shortened V by 7 bases and J by 5 bases, and 17 bases separated the two germline ends. Per germline, CDR1 SQVTM and CDR2 ANQGSEA. This CDR3 region has 13 residues. The CDR3 DNA sequence: TGCAGCGGGGGCCAGGGTTTAAGGACTGAAGCTTTCTTT. This gives the protein CSGGQGLRTEAFF.

This clone was detected only a few times. The rearrangement uses TRBV6-5 and TRBJ2-2; TRBD1 might be the D (7 bases). This CDR3 region has 15 residues. Germline values: CDR1 MNHEY, CDR2 SVGAGI. V was clipped by 0 bases and J by 7 bases, with 12 bases between them. CDR3 in amino acids: CASSYSDRRGGELFF. DNA for the CDR3: TGTGCCAGCAGTTACTCGGACAGGAGGGGCGGGGAGCTGTTTTTT.

This clone has more than one count but fewer than ten. The chain is built from TRBV6-5 and TRBJ1-2, with TRBD1 identical over 7 bases. Trimming removed 5 bases from V and 6 bases from J; junction bases left unmatched: 9. CDR3 length equals 14 residues. CDR1 MNHEY and CDR2 SVGAGI come from the germline V gene. CDR3 DNA sequence: TGTGCCAGCAGTCGGGTACAGGGGAAGGATGGCTACACCTTC. Residues: CASSRVQGKDGYTF.

The table lists this clone with many counts. The V call is TRBV9, the J call TRBJ2-1; no clear D gene. V was pared by 2 bases and J by 4 bases, with 7 bases between. This CDR3 has 13 residues. The germline V gene has CDR1 SGDLS and CDR2 YYNGEE. The DNA of the CDR3 is TGTGCCAGCAGCGTCTCACAGTACAATGAGCAGTTCTTC. It specifies CASSVSQYNEQFF.

This clone was recorded a few times. Written as DNA, the CDR3 is TGTGCCAGCAGGTTTAACAGGGGCCCCTACGAGCAGTACTTC. It encodes CASRFNRGPYEQYF. This chain links TRBV28 with TRBJ2-7, with 7 bases identical to TRBD1. This CDR3 comprises 14 residues. Germline CDR1 is MDHEN and CDR2 is SYDVKM. Trimming took 6 bases from V and 2 from J; bases not matched to a gene: 7.

The chain uses TRBV28 and TRBJ1-2, with D perhaps TRBD1 (5 bases). V was clipped by 6 bases and J by 9 bases, with 17 bases between them. Germline assignment: CDR1 MDHEN and CDR2 SYDVKM. The CDR3 extends over 13 amino acids. The CDR3 reads CASRIPGLRSYTF. CDR3 DNA: TGTGCCAGCAGAATCCCAGGGTTGCGGAGCTACACCTTC.

This clone was detected only a few times. This chain joins TRBV7-9 and TRBJ2-5; unclear D gene. Germline CDR1 SEHNR, CDR2 FQNEAQ (reference sequence). This CDR3 has 14 amino acids. Trimming stripped 1 base from V and 1 base from J, with 7 bases between. DNA of the CDR3: TGTGCCAGCAGCTTAGAATGGCCCCAAGAGACCCAGTACTTC. Amino acid sequence: CASSLEWPQETQYF.

V and J are TRBV19 and TRBJ2-1, with 15 nucleotides matching TRBD2. Trimming took 6 bases from V and 4 from J; bases not matched to a gene: 16. CDR3 size: 20 residues. Looked up from germline, CDR1 is LNHDA and CDR2 is SQIVND (reference sequence). CDR3 coding DNA: TGTGCCAGTAGCACCCTTGGGACTAGCGGGAGGAGGGGCGGGTACAATGAGCAGTTCTTC. Protein sequence: CASSTLGTSGRRGGYNEQFF. The full variable domain, with the rest looked up from reference TRBV19 and TRBJ2-1, is DGGITQSPKYLFRKEGQNVTLSCEQNLNHDAMYWYRQDPGQGLRLIYYSQIVNDFQKGDIAEGYSVSREKKESFPLTVTSAQKNPTAFYLCASSTLGTSGRRGGYNEQFFGPGTRLTVL.

The chain has TRBV19 and TRBJ2-1; TRBD1 agrees at 7 bases. CDR1 is LNHDA, CDR2 SQIVND, per germline (reference sequence). The ends lost 5 bases at V and 4 bases at J; junction bases unmatched: 5. The CDR3 runs to 14 residues. CDR3 protein: CASSARQGYNEQFF. The CDR3 nucleotides are TGTGCCAGTAGTGCAAGACAGGGATACAATGAGCAGTTCTTC.

This chain links TRBV11-3 with TRBJ2-2, with D possibly being TRBD2 (6 bases). Germline V gene sequence: CDR1 SGHNT, CDR2 YENEEA. The V gene lost 0 bases and the J gene lost 6 bases, with 8 bases spanning the gap. The CDR3 runs 14 residues. CDR3 loop: CASSLDRLAGELFF. CDR3 DNA sequence: TGTGCCAGCAGCTTAGACCGACTAGCCGGGGAGCTGTTTTTT. Filled out from reference TRBV11-3 and TRBJ2-2, the complete variable domain reads EAGVVQSPRYKIIEKKQPVAFWCNPISGHNTLYWYLQNLGQGPELLIRYENEEAVDDSQLPKDRFSAERLKGVDSTLKIQPAELGDSAVYLCASSLDRLAGELFFGEGSRLTVL.

V and J are TRBV5-1 and TRBJ1-4; 7 bases fit TRBD1. This CDR3 spans 14 amino acids. CDR1 is SGHRS, CDR2 YFSETQ, per germline. With 4 bases clipped from V and 7 bases from J, the junction kept 7 bases outside the gene matches. The CDR3 region has the DNA TGCGCCAGCAGCGACGGACAGGCAGGTGAAAAACTGTTTTTT. Its protein is CASSDGQAGEKLFF.

The chain links TRBV19 to TRBJ2-1; D ambiguous. The germline gives CDR1 LNHDA, CDR2 SQIVND (reference sequence). The germline V and J ends were trimmed by 5 bases and 2 bases, with 10 bases remaining between them. The CDR3 sequence is 14 residues long. The CDR3 DNA reads TGTGCCAGTAGTCGTGTCCCAGCCTACAATGAGCAGTTCTTC. This codes for CASSRVPAYNEQFF.

The genes are TRBV7-6 and TRBJ1-1, with D possibly TRBD1 on 6 matching bases. The CDR3 runs 13 residues. CDR1 and CDR2 (germline): SGHVS, FNYEAQ. V shed 5 bases and J shed 1 base, with 8 bases lying between them. The CDR3: CASSLDRNTEAFF. DNA for the CDR3: TGTGCCAGCAGCCTGGACAGGAACACTGAAGCTTTCTTT.

The chain employs TRBV5-4 and TRBJ2-7; D may be TRBD2 (5 bases). V was cut by 7 bases and J by 0 bases, with 14 bases left in between. CDR1 and CDR2 from the germline V gene are SGHNT and YYREEE (reference sequence). This CDR3 spans 14 amino acids. The CDR3 DNA sequence: TGTGCCAGCTCCCGGGGTCAAAACTCCTACGAGCAGTACTTC. Its protein product is CASSRGQNSYEQYF. The complete variable domain, with remaining parts taken from reference TRBV5-4 and TRBJ2-7, reads ETGVTQSPTHLIKTRGQQVTLRCSSQSGHNTVSWYQQALGQGPQFIFQYYREEENGRGNFPPRFSGLQFPNYSSELNVNALELDDSALYLCASSRGQNSYEQYFGPGTRLTVT.

In this sample, this clone turned up a few times. This CDR3 is CSVRDTLSGANVLTF. Written as DNA, the CDR3 is TGCAGCGTCCGGGACACACTCTCTGGGGCCAACGTCCTGACTTTC. This rearrangement joins TRBV29-1 to TRBJ2-6, with D possibly matching TRBD1 (6 bases). The CDR3 has 15 amino acids. Between the trimmed V and J ends, which lost 6 bases and 0 bases, there was a span of 12 bases. Germline V gene data show CDR1 as SQVTM and CDR2 as ANQGSEA. Based on the CDR3 plus reference TRBV29-1 and TRBJ2-6, the full variable domain is SAVISQKPSRDICQRGTSLTIQCQVDSQVTMMFWYRQQPGQSLTLIATANQGSEATYESGFVIDKFPISRPNLTFSTLTVSNMSPEDSSIYLCSVRDTLSGANVLTFGAGSRLTVL.

The CDR3 loop reads CASSQGRQGAQPQHF. For the CDR3, the DNA is TGCGCCAGCAGCCAAGGACGACAGGGAGCTCAGCCCCAGCATTTT. The V and J genes are TRBV4-3 and TRBJ1-5; 7 bases are shared with TRBD1. The CDR3 loop spans 15 amino acids. Germline V lookup: CDR1 LGHNA, CDR2 YSLEER. The junction had 6 bases not matched to a gene; V was cut back by 1 base and J by 6 bases.

This clone was detected only a few times. This sequence joins TRBV5-1 and TRBJ2-7; D may be TRBD2 (5 bases). This CDR3 has 15 amino acids. Germline CDR1 is SGHRS and CDR2 is YFSETQ. Trimming took off 0 bases at V and 0 bases at J, with 10 bases between the two ends. CDR3 residues: CASSLASLTSYEQYF. The CDR3, as DNA: TGCGCCAGCAGCTTGGCTAGCCTAACCTCCTACGAGCAGTACTTC.

The V gene is TRBV7-2, the J gene TRBJ2-5, with 9 bases fitting TRBD2. This CDR3 contains 17 residues. Germline V lookup: CDR1 SGHTA, CDR2 FQGNSA. V gave up 1 base and J gave up 4 bases; unmatched junction bases: 10. CDR3 DNA sequence: TGTGCCAGCAGCTTAGAATACTGGACTAGCGACGGAGAGACCCAGTACTTC. Protein sequence: CASSLEYWTSDGETQYF. The full variable domain, completed using reference TRBV7-2 and TRBJ2-5, is GAGVSQSPSNKVTEKGKDVELRCDPISGHTALYWYRQSLGQGLEFLIYFQGNSAPDKSGLPSDRFSAERTGGSVSTLTIQRTQQEDSAVYLCASSLEYWTSDGETQYFGPGTRLLVL.

This clone has only a few counts. The J gene is TRBJ2-7, the V gene TRBV28; TRBD1 is a possible D gene (8 bases). V lost 6 bases to trimming and J lost 0 bases, with 15 bases between them. The germline gives CDR1 MDHEN, CDR2 SYDVKM. The CDR3 loop spans 15 amino acids. In nucleotides, the CDR3 is TGTGCCAGCAGGGAACAGGGGGGGGGCTCCTACGAGCAGTACTTC. It yields the protein CASREQGGGSYEQYF.

The chain carries TRBV15 and TRBJ1-1, with TRBD1 matching 7 bases. V gave up 0 bases and J gave up 3 bases; unmatched junction bases: 7. Germline V gene data show CDR1 as LNHNV and CDR2 as YYDKDF (reference sequence). This CDR3 comprises 16 residues. The CDR3 is CATSRDRDSQYTEAFF. The CDR3 bases are TGTGCCACCAGCAGAGATCGGGACAGCCAGTACACTGAAGCTTTCTTT. Based on the CDR3 plus reference TRBV15 and TRBJ1-1, the full variable domain is DAMVIQNPRYQVTQFGKPVTLSCSQTLNHNVMYWYQQKSSQAPKLLFHYYDKDFNNEADTPDNFQSRRPNTSFCFLDIRSPGLGDTAMYLCATSRDRDSQYTEAFFGQGTRLTVV.

This clone was seen many times. The chain joins TRBV6-1 to TRBJ1-2; 10 bases are shared with TRBD1. Germline loops: CDR1 MNHNS, CDR2 SASEGT. The CDR3 runs to 15 residues. The V gene end was trimmed by 2 bases and the J gene end by 5 bases; junction bases not matched to a gene: 5. CDR3 residues: CASSESTGGSYGYTF. The DNA of the CDR3 is TGTGCCAGCAGTGAATCGACAGGGGGCTCTTATGGCTACACCTTC.

This clone was counted between two and nine times. V and J are TRBV27 and TRBJ2-1; TRBD2 might be the D (6 bases). V lost 5 bases to trimming and J lost 4 bases, with 21 bases between them. Germline CDR1 and CDR2: MNHEY and SMNVEV (reference sequence). The CDR3 runs to 17 residues. In nucleotides, the CDR3 is TGTGCCAGCAGTCAAATATCCCTCGGGGGTGGATACAATGAGCAGTTCTTC. This codes for CASSQISLGGGYNEQFF.

There are a few counts of this clone. The chain carries TRBV7-8 and TRBJ2-1, with D possibly matching TRBD2 (7 bases). Per the germline V gene, CDR1 is SGHVS and CDR2 is FQNEAQ. This CDR3 is 12 amino acids long. V gave up 5 bases and J gave up 8 bases, with 10 bases separating them. CDR3 coding DNA: TGTGCCAGCAGCCGGGGGGCGGATGAGCAGTTCTTC. Translation gives CASSRGADEQFF.

The V and J genes are TRBV7-2 and TRBJ1-4; 7 bases align to TRBD1. CDR3 length equals 14 residues. CDR1 is SGHTA and CDR2 is FQGNSA in the germline V gene. Trimming took 10 bases from V and 2 from J; bases not matched to a gene: 7. CDR3 DNA: TGTGCCACTGGGGTAGGGGGCACTAATGAAAAACTGTTTTTT. Translating it yields CATGVGGTNEKLFF.

The J gene is TRBJ1-5, the V gene TRBV19; 7 bases fit TRBD1. The V segment lost 5 bases and the J segment 7 bases; nucleotides outside the gene matches: 8. The CDR3 sequence is 14 residues long. Germline V lookup: CDR1 LNHDA, CDR2 SQIVND (reference sequence). The CDR3 coding sequence is TGTGCCAGTAGTCCACAGGGGCGGAGGCAGCCCCAGCATTTT. This encodes CASSPQGRRQPQHF.

This sequence joins TRBV28 and TRBJ2-1; TRBD2 matches 10 bases. Per germline, CDR1 MDHEN and CDR2 SYDVKM. V shed 6 bases, J shed 4 bases, and the junction held 6 bases outside the gene matches. This CDR3 is built from 15 residues. This CDR3 is CASSLQREGYNEQFF. The CDR3 DNA follows: TGTGCCAGCAGCCTGCAGCGGGAGGGATACAATGAGCAGTTCTTC.

The sample holds a few counts of this clone. The chain combines TRBV15 with TRBJ2-1; no clear D gene. The CDR3 has 14 residues. The germline gives CDR1 LNHNV, CDR2 YYDKDF (reference sequence). The ends were cut back, 4 bases at V and 3 bases at J, with 10 bases in the middle. The CDR3 is CATSNKGVYNEQFF. The CDR3 bases are TGTGCCACCAGCAACAAAGGAGTCTACAATGAGCAGTTCTTC. The variable domain in full, completed from reference TRBV15 and TRBJ2-1, reads DAMVIQNPRYQVTQFGKPVTLSCSQTLNHNVMYWYQQKSSQAPKLLFHYYDKDFNNEADTPDNFQSRRPNTSFCFLDIRSPGLGDTAMYLCATSNKGVYNEQFFGPGTRLTVL.

This clone was observed a handful of times. J is TRBJ1-4 and V is TRBV2; a possible D gene is TRBD1 (6 bases). There are 14 residues in the CDR3. The germline CDR1 and CDR2 sequences are SNHLY and FYNNEI. With 3 bases removed from V and 6 bases from J, the gap between germline ends came to 11 bases. DNA of the CDR3: TGTGCCAGCAGTGACACAGGGATCTATGAAAAACTGTTTTTT. This gives the protein CASSDTGIYEKLFF.